Listed below are T cell receptor beta chains from one sample, sequenced in a study of shared clonotypes between healthy human individuals. Method: immunoSEQ multiplex PCR; TCRdb's copy keeps in-frame clones and lacks some. The sample consists of 740,000 or so clones, about 80% of them appearing once. Sequenced material: memory CD4+ T cells sorted from blood. The receptors come from a woman aged 25-40 years in good health. Both conserved end residues are part of each CDR3. D genes are given only for firm matches. The size field is filled for only some rows; it gives once, few, many or a size class.

J	size	V	D	CDR3	DNA
TRBJ2-4	-	TRBV15	-	CATRGIAKNIQYF	TGTGCCACCAGAGGAATAGCCAAAAACATTCAGTACTTC
TRBJ1-1	-	TRBV28	-	CASSLQQGGTEAFF	TGTGCCAGCAGCCTCCAACAGGGAGGGACTGAAGCTTTCTTT
TRBJ1-5	-	TRBV6-6	-	CASSYSIGKGGQPQHF	TGTGCCAGCAGTTACTCGATTGGGAAGGGAGGTCAGCCCCAGCATTTT
TRBJ1-1	-	TRBV4-1	-	CASSPPPGRPDSDTEAFF	TGCGCCAGCAGCCCTCCCCCGGGACGTCCTGATTCGGACACTGAAGCTTTCTTT
TRBJ2-7	-	TRBV5-4	-	CASSLEPSFHEQYF	TGTGCCAGCAGCTTGGAGCCTAGCTTCCACGAGCAGTACTTC
TRBJ2-3	-	TRBV6-6	-	CASSYSIGWSTDTQYF	TGTGCCAGCAGTTACTCGATAGGGTGGAGCACAGATACGCAGTATTTT
TRBJ2-5	-	TRBV6-1	TRBD1	CASDRGLETQYF	TGTGCCAGCGACAGGGGGCTGGAGACCCAGTACTTC
TRBJ1-2	once	TRBV5-4	TRBD1	CASSLGDREGGYTF	TGTGCCAGCAGCTTGGGAGACAGGGAGGGTGGCTACACCTTC
TRBJ2-5	-	TRBV7-2	TRBD2	CASSLQGLEQETQYF	TGTGCCAGCAGCTTACAAGGACTAGAGCAAGAGACCCAGTACTTC
TRBJ2-5	-	TRBV2	-	CASSGGRQETQYF	TGTGCCAGCAGTGGAGGGCGGCAAGAGACCCAGTACTTC
TRBJ2-7	-	TRBV5-1	TRBD2	CASSLAPGLAFYEQYF	TGCGCCAGCAGCTTGGCGCCGGGACTAGCGTTTTACGAGCAGTACTTC
TRBJ2-1	-	TRBV2	TRBD1	CASSWGQGSYNEQFF	TGTGCCAGCAGTTGGGGACAGGGTTCCTACAATGAGCAGTTCTTC
TRBJ2-3	-	TRBV12-1	-	CASSCTGGDTQYF	TGTGCCAGCAGCTGTACGGGGGGAGATACGCAGTATTTT
TRBJ2-7	many	TRBV25-1	-	CASSDNYEQYF	TGTGCCAGCAGTGACAACTACGAGCAGTACTTC
TRBJ1-3	-	TRBV6-1	TRBD1	CASRPKTGSDTIYF	TGTGCCAGCAGGCCAAAGACAGGGTCAGACACCATATATTTT
TRBJ2-7	many	TRBV9	TRBD1	CASSVEQGNAYEQYF	TGTGCCAGCAGCGTAGAACAGGGGAACGCCTACGAGCAGTACTTC
TRBJ1-4	-	TRBV15	-	CATSPQESGKLFF	TGTGCCACCAGCCCGCAGGAGAGTGGAAAACTGTTTTTT
TRBJ1-1	-	TRBV2	-	CASSAQGFEAFF	TGTGCCAGCAGTGCGCAGGGATTCGAGGCTTTCTTT
TRBJ1-5	many	TRBV6-1	TRBD1	CASLRTGFNQPQHF	TGTGCCAGCCTTCGGACAGGGTTCAATCAGCCCCAGCATTTT
TRBJ2-1	-	TRBV10-2	TRBD2	CASKVTSAINEQFF	TGCGCCAGCAAGGTGACTAGCGCAATAAATGAGCAGTTCTTC
TRBJ2-7	-	TRBV7-2	TRBD1	CASSAPGQREQYF	TGTGCCAGCAGCGCCCCGGGACAGCGCGAGCAGTACTTC
TRBJ1-2	-	TRBV28	-	CASRSLGQPSEGYTF	TGTGCCAGCAGGAGCCTAGGACAGCCGTCGGAGGGCTACACCTTC
TRBJ2-5	-	TRBV5-1	-	CASSRADRQETQYF	TGCGCCAGCAGCCGGGCAGACAGACAAGAGACCCAGTACTTC
TRBJ2-5	few	TRBV23-1	-	CASTTKSVPRETQYF	TGCGCCAGCACCACCAAAAGCGTACCGAGGGAGACCCAGTACTTC
TRBJ2-5	once	TRBV10-3	-	CAISAQEAQETQYF	TGTGCCATCAGTGCACAGGAGGCCCAAGAGACCCAGTACTTC
TRBJ1-1	once	TRBV14	-	CASSQDLYTEAFF	TGTGCCAGCAGCCAAGATCTATATACTGAAGCTTTCTTT
TRBJ2-1	once	TRBV9	TRBD2	CASSGSSGRFNEQFF	TGTGCCAGCAGCGGAAGTAGCGGGAGGTTTAATGAGCAGTTCTTC
TRBJ1-3	-	TRBV30	-	CAWTVVAAGNTIYF	TGTGCCTGGACAGTGGTTGCGGCTGGAAACACCATATATTTT
TRBJ1-5	-	TRBV7-8	-	CASSGGQASNQPQHF	TGTGCCAGCAGCGGGGGGCAGGCAAGCAATCAGCCCCAGCATTTT